This TCR beta chain was sequenced in a study of patients and donors after allogeneic stem cell transplantation (dated by TCRdb to about 2020). Note on this clonotype: Its antigen target is currently unknown. The record has no base qualities; no much larger clone is one base away.

The CDR3 holds 13 amino acids from the cysteine to the phenylalanine. Only the CDR3 portion is preserved as DNA: 39 bases, with reading frame beginning at the first base. Reading the germline V gene (reference sequence) gives CDR1 MNHEY and CDR2 SMNVEV. V is shortened by 5 bases, J by 2 bases, and the region joining them spans 10 bases. Receptor amplification or capture employed RT-PCR. Instrument on record: NextSeq 550. TCRdb cleaned the public reads at Q25 with fastp, built clones with MiXCR and kept in-frame beta chains. One record per CDR3 amino acid sequence lists the most common genes and DNA. The sample profile shows some 200,000 distinct CDR3 sequences; less than 45% of them were found once. The top ten hold about 30% of the sample.

The receptor's source is a human donor who was either an allogeneic HSCT recipient or a stem cell or donor lymphocyte infusion donor (not recorded which). It is not recorded whose cells these are; they may come from a transplant donor. Sequencing input: blood, either unsorted or a sorted T cell fraction (not recorded which). This sequence uses TRBV27 and TRBJ2-7; tentative D gene TRBD1, with 6 bases matching. The CDR3 here reads CASSRQDPYEQYF. The DNA sequence is given as TGTGCCAGCAGTAGACAGGACCCCTACGAGCAGTACTTC.